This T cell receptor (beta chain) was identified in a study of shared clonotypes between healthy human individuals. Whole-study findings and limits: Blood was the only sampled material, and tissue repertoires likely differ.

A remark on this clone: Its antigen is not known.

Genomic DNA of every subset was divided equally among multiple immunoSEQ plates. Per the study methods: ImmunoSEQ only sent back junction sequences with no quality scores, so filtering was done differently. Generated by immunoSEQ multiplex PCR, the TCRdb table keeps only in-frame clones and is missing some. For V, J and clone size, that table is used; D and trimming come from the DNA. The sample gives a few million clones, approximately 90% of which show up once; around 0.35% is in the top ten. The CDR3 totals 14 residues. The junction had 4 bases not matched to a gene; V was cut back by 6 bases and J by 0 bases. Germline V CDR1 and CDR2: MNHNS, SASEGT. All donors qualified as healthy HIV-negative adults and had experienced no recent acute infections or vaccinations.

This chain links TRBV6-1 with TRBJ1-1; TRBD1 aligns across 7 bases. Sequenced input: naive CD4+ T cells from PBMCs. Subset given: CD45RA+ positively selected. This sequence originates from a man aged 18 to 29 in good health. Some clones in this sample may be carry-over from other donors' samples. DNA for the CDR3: TGTGCCAGCAGAAAGCAGGGGGTGAACACTGAAGCTTTCTTT. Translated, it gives CASRKQGVNTEAFF.